This is a list of T cell receptor beta chains from one sample in a study of T cells after posttransplantation cyclophosphamide. Repertoires were generated with immunoSEQ multiplex PCR, while TCRdb's copy carries only in-frame clones and drops some. The sample yields some 38,000 clones, without any singletons. Sample: PBMCs. These receptors all come from a man over 45 in good health, CMV-negative, and a related stem cell transplant donor. CDR3s include the opening cysteine and the closing phenylalanine or tryptophan. A D gene is named only where the DNA matches it firmly. Some rows have no size entry. The others give once, few or many, or a class for an expanded clone.

d_call: TRBD2; clone_size: many; v_call: TRBV4-3; j_call: TRBJ2-3; cdr3_aa: CASSQTGTGGPQYF; cdr3_nt: TGCGCCAGCAGCCAAACCGGGACGGGAGGACCGCAGTATTTT
d_call: .; clone_size: few; v_call: TRBV14; j_call: TRBJ1-2; cdr3_aa: CASSQDSADYGYTF; cdr3_nt: TGTGCCAGCAGCCAAGATAGTGCTGACTATGGCTACACCTTC
d_call: TRBD2; clone_size: many; v_call: TRBV5-1; j_call: TRBJ2-7; cdr3_aa: CASSFFSGVAAGEQYF; cdr3_nt: TGCGCCAGCAGTTTCTTTAGCGGGGTGGCCGCCGGGGAGCAGTACTTC
d_call: .; clone_size: many; v_call: TRBV7-9; j_call: TRBJ2-3; cdr3_aa: CASIQEASRPQDTQYF; cdr3_nt: TGTGCCAGCATCCAAGAGGCCAGCAGACCCCAGGATACGCAGTATTTT
d_call: .; clone_size: many; v_call: TRBV19; j_call: TRBJ2-5; cdr3_aa: CASRRAARETQYF; cdr3_nt: TGTGCCAGTAGGAGGGCGGCGCGAGAGACCCAGTACTTC
d_call: TRBD2; clone_size: many; v_call: TRBV27; j_call: TRBJ2-1; cdr3_aa: CASSSTLAGQFF; cdr3_nt: TGTGCCAGCAGTTCCACCCTAGCGGGACAGTTCTTC
d_call: TRBD1; clone_size: many; v_call: TRBV6-6; j_call: TRBJ1-2; cdr3_aa: CASSTDRGYF; cdr3_nt: TGTGCCAGCAGTACGGACAGGGGGTACTTC
d_call: TRBD2; clone_size: many; v_call: TRBV11-2; j_call: TRBJ2-2; cdr3_aa: CASSHLTSGRAGDGELFF; cdr3_nt: TGTGCCAGCAGCCACTTGACTAGCGGGAGGGCCGGCGACGGGGAGCTGTTTTTT
d_call: .; clone_size: many; v_call: TRBV5-8; j_call: TRBJ1-3; cdr3_aa: CASSVDSYSGNTIYF; cdr3_nt: TGTGCCAGCAGCGTAGACAGTTACTCTGGAAACACCATATATTTT
d_call: TRBD1; clone_size: .; v_call: TRBV11-2; j_call: TRBJ2-5; cdr3_aa: CASSIGQGLDSKETQYF; cdr3_nt: TGTGCCAGCAGCATAGGACAGGGGCTAGATTCCAAAGAGACCCAGTACTTC
d_call: TRBD1; clone_size: .; v_call: TRBV5-1; j_call: TRBJ2-5; cdr3_aa: CASSFTLDRAETQYF; cdr3_nt: TGCGCCAGCAGCTTTACGTTAGACAGGGCGGAGACCCAGTACTTC
d_call: .; clone_size: .; v_call: TRBV9; j_call: TRBJ2-5; cdr3_aa: CASSPRAQYQETQYF; cdr3_nt: TGTGCCAGCAGCCCCCGTGCCCAGTACCAAGAGACCCAGTACTTC
d_call: .; clone_size: many; v_call: TRBV7-2; j_call: TRBJ2-3; cdr3_aa: CASSPRRITTPTDTQYF; cdr3_nt: TGTGCCAGCAGCCCAAGGAGGATTACCACCCCGACAGATACGCAGTATTTT
d_call: TRBD1; clone_size: many; v_call: TRBV7-6; j_call: TRBJ1-1; cdr3_aa: CASSLMSGGNTEAFF; cdr3_nt: TGTGCCAGCAGCTTAATGTCAGGGGGCAACACTGAAGCTTTCTTT
d_call: TRBD1; clone_size: many; v_call: TRBV18; j_call: TRBJ2-7; cdr3_aa: CASSPWSGQGDYEQYF; cdr3_nt: TGTGCCAGCTCACCTTGGTCGGGACAGGGGGACTACGAGCAGTACTTC
d_call: .; clone_size: many; v_call: TRBV7-8; j_call: TRBJ1-1; cdr3_aa: CASSLAYGLNMNTEAFF; cdr3_nt: TGTGCCAGCAGCTTAGCGTATGGCCTGAACATGAACACTGAAGCTTTCTTT
d_call: TRBD1; clone_size: few; v_call: TRBV18; j_call: TRBJ1-1; cdr3_aa: CASSTGQGEAFF; cdr3_nt: TGTGCCAGCTCGACCGGACAGGGGGAAGCTTTCTTT
d_call: .; clone_size: many; v_call: TRBV7-2; j_call: TRBJ1-6; cdr3_aa: CASSFRSEGRNSPLHF; cdr3_nt: TGTGCCAGCAGCTTTAGGTCCGAAGGGAGGAATTCACCCCTCCACTTT
d_call: .; clone_size: many; v_call: TRBV11-2; j_call: TRBJ2-7; cdr3_aa: CASSLGPAEGFGQYF; cdr3_nt: TGTGCCAGCAGCTTAGGCCCAGCGGAGGGATTCGGTCAGTACTTC
d_call: TRBD1; clone_size: many; v_call: TRBV7-2; j_call: TRBJ2-7; cdr3_aa: CASSPSTGFHEQYF; cdr3_nt: TGTGCCAGCAGCCCCTCGACAGGGTTCCACGAGCAGTACTTC
d_call: TRBD1; clone_size: many; v_call: TRBV27; j_call: TRBJ1-3; cdr3_aa: CASRTGGVSGNTIYF; cdr3_nt: TGTGCCAGCAGGACAGGGGGAGTCTCTGGAAACACCATATATTTT
d_call: .; clone_size: many; v_call: TRBV4-1; j_call: TRBJ1-6; cdr3_aa: CASNLDSISKASLHF; cdr3_nt: TGCGCCAGCAACTTAGACTCGATTAGCAAGGCGTCCCTCCACTTT
d_call: .; clone_size: many; v_call: TRBV19; j_call: TRBJ1-5; cdr3_aa: CAATTGLQGQPQHF; cdr3_nt: TGTGCCGCGACCACGGGACTGCAGGGTCAGCCCCAGCATTTT
d_call: .; clone_size: .; v_call: TRBV10-1; j_call: TRBJ2-7; cdr3_aa: CASSLSSSYEQYF; cdr3_nt: TGCGCCAGCAGCCTCTCTAGCAGCTACGAGCAGTACTTC
d_call: .; clone_size: many; v_call: TRBV18; j_call: TRBJ1-3; cdr3_aa: CASSLRDTGNTIYF; cdr3_nt: TGTGCCAGCTCACTACGGGACACTGGAAACACCATATATTTT
d_call: TRBD2; clone_size: many; v_call: TRBV14; j_call: TRBJ2-1; cdr3_aa: CASSQALAGYNEQFF; cdr3_nt: TGTGCCAGCAGCCAAGCCCTAGCGGGCTACAATGAGCAGTTCTTC
d_call: TRBD1; clone_size: many; v_call: TRBV5-1; j_call: TRBJ2-1; cdr3_aa: CASSSPGTENEQFF; cdr3_nt: TGCGCCAGCAGCTCCCCCGGGACAGAGAATGAGCAGTTCTTC
d_call: .; clone_size: many; v_call: TRBV11-2; j_call: TRBJ1-1; cdr3_aa: CASSSSMGGKAFF; cdr3_nt: TGTGCCAGCAGCTCTAGCATGGGAGGGAAAGCTTTCTTT
d_call: TRBD1; clone_size: many; v_call: TRBV18; j_call: TRBJ1-2; cdr3_aa: CASSRDRSTGGSYTF; cdr3_nt: TGTGCCAGCTCACGGGACAGGAGCACTGGCGGGAGCTACACCTTC
d_call: .; clone_size: many; v_call: TRBV5-8; j_call: TRBJ2-7; cdr3_aa: CASSLKQANSYEQYF; cdr3_nt: TGTGCCAGCAGCTTAAAACAGGCGAACTCCTACGAGCAGTACTTC
d_call: TRBD2; clone_size: many; v_call: TRBV10-2; j_call: TRBJ2-1; cdr3_aa: CASKRLAGVVSNEQFF; cdr3_nt: TGCGCCAGCAAGCGACTAGCGGGAGTGGTTTCGAATGAGCAGTTCTTC
d_call: TRBD1; clone_size: many; v_call: TRBV30; j_call: TRBJ2-6; cdr3_aa: CACPGGSGANVLTF; cdr3_nt: TGTGCCTGTCCAGGGGGCTCTGGGGCCAACGTCCTGACTTTC
d_call: .; clone_size: many; v_call: TRBV6-1; j_call: TRBJ1-3; cdr3_aa: CASTRGNTIYF; cdr3_nt: TGTGCCAGCACACGGGGAAACACCATATATTTT
d_call: .; clone_size: many; v_call: TRBV18; j_call: TRBJ2-3; cdr3_aa: CASSTTRQTTTDTQYF; cdr3_nt: TGTGCCAGCTCAACGACCCGACAGACAACCACAGATACGCAGTATTTT